The 29 T cell receptor beta chains below all came from one sample that was sequenced in a study of T-cell reconstitution after alpha-beta-depleted transplantation in children. During its preparation, the TCRbeta library received unique molecular identifiers. TCRdb independently ran MiXCR on the PCR reads; one entry per CDR3 protein. The sample shows around 94,000 distinct CDR3 sequences, around 7% of them seen only once. Sequenced here: PBMCs, sampled before TCRalphabeta/CD19-depleted stem cell transplant. The receptors were gathered from a boy aged 2 to 9 with acute lymphoblastic leukemia, due to receive a stem cell transplant.

This clonotype was recorded at least ten times. This chain connects TRBV5-1 to TRBJ1-6; D is unclear. V was shortened by 8 bases and J by 8 bases, with 17 bases between the two germline ends. The length of the CDR3 is 14 residues. CDR1 SGHRS and CDR2 YFSETQ come from the germline V gene. The CDR3 DNA reads TGCGCCAGTAGACTCGTGAAGGGCGATTCACCCCTCCACTTT. Protein product: CASRLVKGDSPLHF.

As to this clonotype: This sequence may be a read error, since a much larger clone differs from it by one base. This chain links TRBV7-2 with TRBJ1-1, with D tentatively TRBD1 (6 bases). The germline V gene has CDR1 SGHTA and CDR2 FQGNSA. Trimming pared 2 bases from V and 1 base from J, leaving 17 bases between. The CDR3 has 17 residues. CDR3 sequence (DNA): TGTGCCAGCAGCTTAAGTCCGGTACAGGGAGCGAACACTGAAGCTTTCTTT. Amino acids: CASSLSPVQGANTEAFF.

V is TRBV20-1 and J is TRBJ1-2; D might be TRBD1 (6 bases). The V gene's germline CDR1 is DFQATT and CDR2 SNEGSKA (reference sequence). V shed 5 bases and J shed 5 bases, with 24 bases lying between them. This CDR3 is built from 16 residues. The CDR3 DNA reads TGCAGTGCTGCCTACCCCGCGGGGGGGCGTGGATATGGCTACACCTTC. Translation gives CSAAYPAGGRGYGYTF.

This clonotype was recorded many times. CDR3 loop: CASSEPPGEGGETQYF. The CDR3 DNA is TGTGCCAGCAGTGAACCGCCCGGTGAGGGTGGGGAGACCCAGTACTTC. J is TRBJ2-5 and V is TRBV6-1; TRBD2 might be the D (5 bases). The V gene lost 2 bases and the J gene lost 5 bases, with 18 bases spanning the gap. CDR3 size: 16 residues. CDR1 is MNHNS, CDR2 SASEGT, per germline.

This clonotype was seen ten or more times. This chain uses TRBV7-8 with TRBJ2-5; 10 bases align to TRBD2. V gave up 4 bases and J gave up 5 bases; unmatched junction bases: 13. The CDR3 extends over 17 amino acids. The germline V gene has CDR1 SGHVS and CDR2 FQNEAQ. CDR3 nucleotides: TGTGCCAGCAGCTCGCCCCCTAGCGGGGGTTGGTGGGAGACCCAGTACTTC. It translates to CASSSPPSGGWWETQYF.

This clonotype was counted at least ten times. The genes are TRBV6-2 or TRBV6-3 and TRBJ1-5; 9 bases are a match to TRBD1. V trimming: 0 bases; J trimming: 2 bases; junction bases outside the gene matches: 14. The CDR3 is 20 residues long. Germline V CDR1 and CDR2: MNHEY, SVGEGT. The CDR3 here is CASSYSSGTGRWRGNQPQHF. The CDR3 DNA sequence: TGTGCCAGCAGTTACTCGAGTGGGACAGGGCGGTGGCGGGGCAATCAGCCCCAGCATTTT.

This clonotype showed up just a few times. DNA for the CDR3: TGTGCCAGCAGCTTGTGGGCGGGTTCGGGAACTGAAGCTTTCTTT. Encoded protein: CASSLWAGSGTEAFF. The V gene is TRBV5-5, the J gene TRBJ1-1, with unresolved D. Deletions cut 1 base from V and 5 bases from J, with 15 bases between. Germline V gene data show CDR1 as SGHKS and CDR2 as YYEKEE (reference sequence). The CDR3 length is 15 residues.

This clonotype was picked up a small number of times. This chain connects TRBV5-1 to TRBJ1-6; tentative D call: TRBD1 (5 bases). From germline, CDR1 is SGHRS and CDR2 YFSETQ. The ends were cut back, 4 bases at V and 7 bases at J, with 15 bases in the middle. The CDR3 consists of 15 residues. For the CDR3, the DNA is TGCGCCAGCAGCCCGGAGGGACTGAGAAATTCACCCCTCCACTTT. This translates into CASSPEGLRNSPLHF.

The V call is TRBV5-1, the J call TRBJ2-1; the match to TRBD1 covers 8 bases. V was pared by 7 bases and J by 1 base, with 4 bases of the junction left unmatched. In germline, CDR1 is SGHRS, CDR2 YFSETQ. The CDR3 covers 14 residues. CDR3 residues: CASADRESYNEQFF. The CDR3 DNA follows: TGCGCCAGCGCGGACAGGGAGTCCTACAATGAGCAGTTCTTC.

This clonotype turned up a few times. The J gene is TRBJ1-2, the V gene TRBV14; tentatively, D is TRBD1 (5 bases). The CDR3 sequence is 14 residues long. Germline V gene data show CDR1 as SGHDN and CDR2 as FVKESK. Trimming cost V 3 bases and J 5 bases, with 13 bases left between them. CDR3 residues: CASSHSSGRYGYTF. CDR3 bases: TGTGCCAGCAGCCACTCCTCGGGGCGGTATGGCTACACCTTC.

This clonotype appeared a few times. The V and J genes are TRBV7-2 and TRBJ2-3; no firm D call. CDR1 is SGHTA and CDR2 is FQGNSA in the germline V gene. This CDR3 spans 13 amino acids. The V gene lost 1 base and the J gene lost 5 bases, with 7 bases spanning the gap. CDR3 in amino acids: CASSLGHLDTQYF. The CDR3 DNA sequence: TGTGCCAGCAGCTTAGGCCACTTAGATACGCAGTATTTT.

This clonotype was counted a few times. CDR3 protein: CASKPGTQETQYF. CDR3 DNA: TGTGCCAGCAAGCCAGGGACCCAAGAGACCCAGTACTTC. The rearrangement uses TRBV27 and TRBJ2-5, with D possibly being TRBD1 or TRBD2 (5 bases each). The CDR3 runs to 13 residues. CDR1 is MNHEY, CDR2 SMNVEV, per germline (reference sequence). The V end lost 7 bases, the J end lost 1 base, and 10 bases lay between the germline ends.

The chain joins TRBV6-2 or TRBV6-3 to TRBJ1-5; 8 bases map to TRBD1. Germline CDR1 and CDR2: MNHEY and SVGEGT. V dropped 5 bases and J dropped 4; count of bases not matched to a gene: 7. This CDR3 has 15 residues. CDR3 sequence reads: CASSPTGGWNQPQHF. The CDR3 nucleotides read TGTGCCAGCAGTCCAACAGGGGGATGGAATCAGCCCCAGCATTTT.

This clonotype occurred many times. J is TRBJ1-5 and V is TRBV4-1; D uncertain. The germline V and J ends were trimmed by 1 base and 7 bases, with 8 bases remaining between them. CDR1 and CDR2 (germline): MGHRA, YSYEKL. The CDR3 runs 13 residues. CDR3 sequence (DNA): TGCGCCAGCAGCCAAGTTCAGCTGCAGCCCCAGCATTTT. Encoded protein: CASSQVQLQPQHF.

This clonotype was seen repeatedly, ten times or more. The J gene is TRBJ2-1, the V gene TRBV5-6; D gene uncertain. Germline values: CDR1 SGHDT, CDR2 YYEEEE. The length of the CDR3 is 13 residues. The germline V and J ends were trimmed by 5 bases and 8 bases, with 14 bases remaining between them. The CDR3 loop is CASSFTVRDEQFF. The CDR3 bases are TGTGCCAGCAGTTTTACCGTTCGGGATGAGCAGTTCTTC.

This clonotype showed up many times. The chain joins TRBV6-2 or TRBV6-3 to TRBJ2-3, with 11 bases identical to TRBD2. The CDR3 runs to 15 residues. V lost 5 bases to trimming and J lost 6 bases; unmatched junction nucleotides: 7. Germline loops: CDR1 MNHEY, CDR2 SVGEGT. In DNA, the CDR3 is TGTGCCAGCAGTCCCTGGACTAGCGGGCCCGATACGCAGTATTTT. Its translation: CASSPWTSGPDTQYF.

This clonotype was detected many times. This chain links TRBV20-1 with TRBJ1-1; D is perhaps TRBD1 (5 bases). Germline CDR1 reads DFQATT; CDR2 reads SNEGSKA (reference sequence). CDR3 length equals 13 residues. V lost 1 base and J lost 11, with 17 bases in between. The CDR3 spells CSARGGTVFGAFF. CDR3 sequence (DNA): TGCAGTGCTAGAGGGGGCACGGTTTTTGGCGCTTTCTTT.

This chain connects TRBV10-3 to TRBJ1-2; weak D call: TRBD1 (6 bases). V was clipped by 4 bases and J by 5 bases, with 17 bases between them. This CDR3 has 15 residues. Germline V gives CDR1 ENHRY, CDR2 SYGVKD. In DNA, the CDR3 is TGTGCCATCAGTGCACAGGGTTCCGCTCGTTATGGCTACACCTTC. It yields the protein CAISAQGSARYGYTF.

This clonotype was counted many times. This chain joins TRBV29-1 and TRBJ2-1; no clear D gene. Germline lookup yields CDR1 SQVTM and CDR2 ANQGSEA. CDR3 size: 8 residues. Trimming cost V 3 bases and J 9 bases, with 0 bases left between them. The CDR3 is CSVDEQFF. The DNA for the CDR3 is TGCAGCGTTGATGAGCAGTTCTTC.

This clonotype came up many times. V is TRBV24-1 and J is TRBJ2-7; 7 bases are shared with TRBD2. This CDR3 region has 14 residues. Losses at the gene ends were 1 base for V and 6 bases for J; bases not matched to a gene: 5. Germline values: CDR1 KGHDR, CDR2 SFDVKD. The CDR3 coding sequence is TGTGCCACCAGTGATTTATCGGGGGGATGCGAGCAGTACTTC. This gives the protein CATSDLSGGCEQYF.

This clonotype was counted a few times. The chain links TRBV5-6 to TRBJ1-2; D gene ambiguous. Germline loops: CDR1 SGHDT, CDR2 YYEEEE. V lost 4 bases and J lost 4, with 17 bases in between. This CDR3 comprises 15 residues. CDR3 sequence: CASSPWVSRVYGYTF. For the CDR3, the DNA is TGTGCCAGCAGCCCCTGGGTCAGCAGAGTCTATGGCTACACCTTC.

The gene calls are TRBV19 and TRBJ2-1; 9 bases are shared with TRBD1. Germline loops: CDR1 LNHDA, CDR2 SQIVND (reference sequence). The junction had 14 bases not matched to a gene; V was cut back by 1 base and J by 10 bases. The CDR3 is 17 residues long. CDR3 sequence: CASSIVRGDRGAQEQFF. The CDR3 nucleotides read TGTGCCAGTAGTATAGTGAGGGGAGACAGGGGGGCCCAGGAGCAGTTCTTC.

The V call is TRBV7-6, the J call TRBJ2-2; 8 positions match TRBD1. This CDR3 contains 15 residues. V lost 5 bases and J lost 6; bases outside the gene matches: 8. Germline-derived CDR1 and CDR2 are SGHVS and FNYEAQ. Written as DNA, the CDR3 is TGTGCCAGCAGCCGGCAGACAGGGGAGGCCGGGGAGCTGTTTTTT. Its protein product is CASSRQTGEAGELFF.

This clonotype showed up many times. The genes are TRBV24-1 and TRBJ2-5; TRBD1 matches at 7 bases. Germline CDR1 KGHDR, CDR2 SFDVKD. The CDR3 extends over 17 amino acids. V shed 5 bases and J 2 bases; nucleotides not matched to a gene: 13. CDR3 in amino acids: CATSGELPGTAQETQYF. DNA for the CDR3: TGTGCCACCAGTGGGGAACTGCCCGGGACAGCGCAAGAGACCCAGTACTTC.

Turning to this clonotype: With a much larger clone just one base away, this may be a read error. The chain links TRBV4-1 to TRBJ2-7, with TRBD2 matching over 8 bases. This CDR3 comprises 15 residues. In germline, CDR1 is MGHRA, CDR2 YSYEKL. CDR3 protein: CARSHWTSRAYEQYF. CDR3 coding DNA: TGCGCCAGGAGCCATTGGACTAGCAGAGCCTACGAGCAGTACTTC.

In this sample, this clonotype turned up a few times. The J gene is TRBJ2-5, the V gene TRBV5-6, with 8 positions matching TRBD1. The CDR3 has 15 amino acids. The J segment lost 5 bases and the V segment lost 4 bases, leaving 10 bases of the junction unmatched. The germline CDR1 and CDR2 sequences are SGHDT and YYEEEE. The CDR3 loop is CASSPGTGRWETQYF. The CDR3 DNA reads TGTGCCAGCAGCCCCGGGACAGGTCGATGGGAGACCCAGTACTTC.

This clonotype was detected ten times or more. J is TRBJ2-5 and V is TRBV4-2, with unresolved D. Germline CDR1 reads LGHNA; CDR2 reads YNFKEQ. The CDR3 extends over 15 amino acids. V was cut by 3 bases and J by 4 bases, with 15 bases left in between. CDR3 in amino acids: CASSHVDNPRETQYF. CDR3 coding DNA: TGTGCCAGCAGCCACGTTGACAATCCCCGAGAGACCCAGTACTTC.

There are many counts of this clonotype. The rearrangement links TRBV15 to TRBJ2-2; tentative D call: TRBD2 (5 bases). The CDR3 runs to 14 residues. Looked up from germline, CDR1 is LNHNV and CDR2 is YYDKDF (reference sequence). V was pared by 7 bases and J by 5 bases, with 14 bases between. The CDR3 sequence: CATMMPGYTGELFF. CDR3 in DNA: TGTGCCACCATGATGCCGGGATATACCGGGGAGCTGTTTTTT.

This clonotype was counted at least ten times. The chain links TRBV12-3 or TRBV12-4 to TRBJ2-3; 9 nucleotides agree with TRBD1. The CDR3 consists of 14 residues. The J segment lost 4 bases and the V segment lost 6 bases, leaving 5 bases of the junction unmatched. CDR3 nucleotides: TGTGCCAGCAGGCGGACAGGGGTGGCAGATACGCAGTATTTT. This translates into CASRRTGVADTQYF.